This T cell receptor (beta chain) was observed in a study of graft-versus-host responses after intestinal transplantation. Study-level information: Multivisceral, liver-intestinal, or isolated intestinal transplants were received by the recipients. Tacrolimus and steroids were given for 2 to 3 years to all recipients after anti-thymocyte globulin induction.

This CDR3 is built from 15 residues. Trimming cost V 3 bases and J 3 bases; bases outside gene matches: 2. Germline V CDR1 and CDR2: SGHDN, FVKESK. With respect to this clone: Its antigen is currently unknown.

Clones were sequenced by immunoSEQ multiplex PCR, and TCRdb holds only the in-frame ones, with some missing. The profile shows over 85,000 clones, about 94% of them singletons. The sample in question was unstimulated CD4+ T cells sorted from spleen or lymph node cells, obtained before transplant. This TCR came from a human donor who was the organ donor for an intestinal transplant. This chain joins TRBV14 and TRBJ2-3, with TRBD2 matching 11 bases. CDR3 coding DNA: TGTGCCAGCAGCCAGCGGACTAGCGGGACAGATACGCAGTATTTT. Translation gives CASSQRTSGTDTQYF.